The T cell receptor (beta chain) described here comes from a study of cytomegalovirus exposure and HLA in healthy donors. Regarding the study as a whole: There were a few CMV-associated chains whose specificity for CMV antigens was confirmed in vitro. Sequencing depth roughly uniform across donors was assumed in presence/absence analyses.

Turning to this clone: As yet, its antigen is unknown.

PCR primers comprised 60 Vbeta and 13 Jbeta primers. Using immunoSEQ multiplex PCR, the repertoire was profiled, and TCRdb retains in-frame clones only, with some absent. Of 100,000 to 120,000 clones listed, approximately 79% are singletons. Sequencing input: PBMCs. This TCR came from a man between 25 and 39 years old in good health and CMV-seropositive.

The CDR3 DNA reads TGTGCCAGCAATAGGGGGCTAGAGGGTGATTCACCCCTCCACTTT. This translates into CASNRGLEGDSPLHF. The rearrangement links TRBV6-1 to TRBJ1-6; 7 bases are a match to TRBD1. Germline CDR1 MNHNS, CDR2 SASEGT. The junction had 11 bases not matched to a gene; V was cut back by 7 bases and J by 8 bases. This CDR3 contains 15 residues.